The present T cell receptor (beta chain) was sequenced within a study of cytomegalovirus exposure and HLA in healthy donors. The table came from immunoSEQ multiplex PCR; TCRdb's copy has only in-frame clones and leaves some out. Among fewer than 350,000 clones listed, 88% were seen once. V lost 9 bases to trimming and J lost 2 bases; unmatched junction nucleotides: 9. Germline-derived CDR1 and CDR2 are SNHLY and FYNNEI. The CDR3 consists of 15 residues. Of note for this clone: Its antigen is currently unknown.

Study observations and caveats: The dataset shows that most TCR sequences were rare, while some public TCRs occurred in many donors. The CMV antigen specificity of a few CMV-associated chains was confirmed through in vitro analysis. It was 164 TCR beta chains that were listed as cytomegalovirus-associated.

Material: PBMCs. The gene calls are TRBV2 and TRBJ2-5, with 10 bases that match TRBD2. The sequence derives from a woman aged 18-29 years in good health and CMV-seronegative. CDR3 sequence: CARSRLAGSQETQYF. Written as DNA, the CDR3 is TGTGCCAGATCAAGACTAGCGGGCTCTCAAGAGACCCAGTACTTC.